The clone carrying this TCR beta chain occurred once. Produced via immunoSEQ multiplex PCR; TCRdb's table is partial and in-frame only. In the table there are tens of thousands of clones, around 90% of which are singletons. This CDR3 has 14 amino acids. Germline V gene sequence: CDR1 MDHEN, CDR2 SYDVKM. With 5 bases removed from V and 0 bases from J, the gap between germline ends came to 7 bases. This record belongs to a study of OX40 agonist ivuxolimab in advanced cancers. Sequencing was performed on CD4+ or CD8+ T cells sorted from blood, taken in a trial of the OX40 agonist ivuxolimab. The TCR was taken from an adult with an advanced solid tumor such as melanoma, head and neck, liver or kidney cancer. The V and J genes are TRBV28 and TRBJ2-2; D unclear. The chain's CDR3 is CASSPLPNTGELFF. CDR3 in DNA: TGTGCCAGCAGTCCCCTCCCGAACACCGGGGAGCTGTTTTTT.